This T cell receptor beta chain was retrieved from a study of cytomegalovirus exposure and HLA in healthy donors. On this clone: The target antigen is unknown.

General study points: The CMV antigen specificity of a few CMV-associated chains was confirmed through in vitro analysis. Listed as cytomegalovirus-associated were more than 150 TCR beta chains. Later examination showed HLA-associated TCR beta chains had greater clonal expansion than equally common others.

60 Vbeta and 13 Jbeta primers were used in PCR. Sequenced by immunoSEQ multiplex PCR; TCRdb stores in-frame clones only, minus some. This table has 100,000 to 150,000 clones, around three quarters appearing once. The CDR3 extends over 18 amino acids. Sequencing was carried out using PBMCs. The rearrangement uses TRBV21-1 and TRBJ2-5; whether TRBD2, the table's D call, matches the DNA was not checked. TRBV21-1 is a listed pseudogene. The receptor comes from a human donor in good health. In nucleotides, the CDR3 is TGTGCCAGCACTTTAAAGTGGGGGGAGGGAAGGATTTTGGAGACCCAGTACTTC. As protein: CASTLKWGEGRILETQYF.